This T cell receptor beta chain was sequenced for a study of shared clonotypes between healthy human individuals. Overall study context: Aged between 18 and 49, the donors were a couple of women and a few men. Per donor, three plates held CD4 naive cells, three held CD4 memory, two held CD8 naive and one held CD8 memory. Overall study findings and caveats: Some naive CD4 clonotypes, around 4.7%, turned up in common across four donors.

CD45RO negativity and positive selection for CCR7 defined naive CD8 cells, a population that excluded terminally differentiated effector memory CD45RA+ cells. In the case of this clone: Antigen: not known.

Profiled with immunoSEQ multiplex PCR; TCRdb holds only in-frame clones, not every one. The data hold about 2.1 million clones, with approximately 94% observed a single time. CDR3 length: 13 residues. V gave up 3 bases and J gave up 8 bases, with 11 bases separating them. Germline V gene sequence: CDR1 MNHEY, CDR2 SMNVEV (reference sequence). This clonotype was obtained from a man younger than 35 in good health. Some clones in this sample may be carry-over from other donors' samples. Sequencing was done on a sample of naive CD8+ T cells from PBMCs. This chain links TRBV27 with TRBJ2-1; D gene uncertain. The CDR3 here is CASSFIPGYEQFF. For the CDR3, the DNA is TGTGCCAGCAGTTTCATCCCCGGATATGAGCAGTTCTTC.